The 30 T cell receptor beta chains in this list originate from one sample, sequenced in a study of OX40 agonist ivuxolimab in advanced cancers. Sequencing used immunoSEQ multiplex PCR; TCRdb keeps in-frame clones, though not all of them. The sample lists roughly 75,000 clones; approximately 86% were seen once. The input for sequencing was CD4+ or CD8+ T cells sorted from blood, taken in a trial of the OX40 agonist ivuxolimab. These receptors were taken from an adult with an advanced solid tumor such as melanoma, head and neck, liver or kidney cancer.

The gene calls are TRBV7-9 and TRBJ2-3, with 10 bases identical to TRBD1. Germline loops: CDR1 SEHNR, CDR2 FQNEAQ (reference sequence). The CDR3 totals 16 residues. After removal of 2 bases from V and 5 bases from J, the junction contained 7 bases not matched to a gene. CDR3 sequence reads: CASSLLGTGVLDTQYF. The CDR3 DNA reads TGTGCCAGCAGCTTATTGGGGACAGGGGTTTTAGATACGCAGTATTTT.

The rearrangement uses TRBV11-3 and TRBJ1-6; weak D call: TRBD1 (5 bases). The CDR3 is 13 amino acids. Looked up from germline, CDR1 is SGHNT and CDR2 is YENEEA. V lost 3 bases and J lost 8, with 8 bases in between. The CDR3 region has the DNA TGTGCCAGCAGCTTGGGCAGGGATTCACCCCTCCACTTT. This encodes CASSLGRDSPLHF.

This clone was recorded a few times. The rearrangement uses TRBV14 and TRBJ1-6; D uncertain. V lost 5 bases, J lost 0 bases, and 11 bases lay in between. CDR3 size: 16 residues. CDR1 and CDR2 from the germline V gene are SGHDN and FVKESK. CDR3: CASSKRASSYNSPLHF. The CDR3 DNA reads TGTGCCAGCAGCAAACGGGCCTCCTCCTATAATTCACCCCTCCACTTT.

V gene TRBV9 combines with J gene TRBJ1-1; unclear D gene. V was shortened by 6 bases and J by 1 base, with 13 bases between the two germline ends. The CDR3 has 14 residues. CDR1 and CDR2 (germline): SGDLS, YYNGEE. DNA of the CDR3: TGTGCCAGCACTCTCAGTTGGGGGAACACTGAAGCTTTCTTT. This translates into CASTLSWGNTEAFF. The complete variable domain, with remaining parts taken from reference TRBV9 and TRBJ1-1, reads DSGVTQTPKHLITATGQRVTLRCSPRSGDLSVYWYQQSLDQGLQFLIQYYNGEERAKGNILERFSAQQFPDLHSELNLSSLELGDSALYFCASTLSWGNTEAFFGQGTRLTVV.

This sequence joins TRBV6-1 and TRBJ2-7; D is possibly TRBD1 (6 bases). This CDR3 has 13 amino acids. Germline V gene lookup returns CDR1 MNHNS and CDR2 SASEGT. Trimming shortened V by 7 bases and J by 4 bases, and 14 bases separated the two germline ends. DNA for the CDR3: TGTGCCAGCAAGACAGGTCCCATTTACGAGCAGTACTTC. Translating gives CASKTGPIYEQYF.

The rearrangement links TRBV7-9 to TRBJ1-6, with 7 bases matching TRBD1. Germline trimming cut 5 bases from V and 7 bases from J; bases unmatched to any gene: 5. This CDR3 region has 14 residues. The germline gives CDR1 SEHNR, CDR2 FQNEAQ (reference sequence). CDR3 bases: TGTGCCAGCAGCATGGGACAGCTAAATTCACCCCTCCACTTT. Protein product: CASSMGQLNSPLHF.

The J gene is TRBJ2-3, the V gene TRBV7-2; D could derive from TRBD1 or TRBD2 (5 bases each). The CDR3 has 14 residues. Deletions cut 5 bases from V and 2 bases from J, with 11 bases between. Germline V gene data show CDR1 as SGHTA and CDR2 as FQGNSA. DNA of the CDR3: TGTGCCAGCAGCCACCGGGACCCCACAGATACGCAGTATTTT. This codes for CASSHRDPTDTQYF.

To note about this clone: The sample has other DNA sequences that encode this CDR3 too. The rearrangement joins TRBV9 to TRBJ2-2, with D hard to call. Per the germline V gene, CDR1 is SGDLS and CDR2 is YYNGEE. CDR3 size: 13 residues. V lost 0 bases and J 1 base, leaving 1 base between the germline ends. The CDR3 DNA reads TGTGCCAGCAGCGTAGGGAACACCGGGGAGCTGTTTTTT. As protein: CASSVGNTGELFF. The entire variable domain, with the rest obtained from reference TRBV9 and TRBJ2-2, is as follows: DSGVTQTPKHLITATGQRVTLRCSPRSGDLSVYWYQQSLDQGLQFLIQYYNGEERAKGNILERFSAQQFPDLHSELNLSSLELGDSALYFCASSVGNTGELFFGEGSRLTVL.

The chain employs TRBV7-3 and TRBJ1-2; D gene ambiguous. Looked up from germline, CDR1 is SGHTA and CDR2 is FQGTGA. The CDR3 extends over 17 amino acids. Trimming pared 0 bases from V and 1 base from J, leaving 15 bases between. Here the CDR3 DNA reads TGTGCCAGCAGCTTAACGGGGAATCCGAGAGATAACTATGGCTACACCTTC. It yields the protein CASSLTGNPRDNYGYTF. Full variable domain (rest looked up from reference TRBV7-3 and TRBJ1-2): GAGVSQTPSNKVTEKGKYVELRCDPISGHTALYWYRQSLGQGPEFLIYFQGTGAADDSGLPNDRFFAVRPEGSVSTLKIQRTERGDSAVYLCASSLTGNPRDNYGYTFGSGTRLTVV.

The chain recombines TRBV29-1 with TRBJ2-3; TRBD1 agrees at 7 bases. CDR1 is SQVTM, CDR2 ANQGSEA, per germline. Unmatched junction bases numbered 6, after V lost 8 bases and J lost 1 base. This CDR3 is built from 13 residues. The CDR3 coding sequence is TGCAGCCTAAGACAGGGCGGCACAGATACGCAGTATTTT. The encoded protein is CSLRQGGTDTQYF.

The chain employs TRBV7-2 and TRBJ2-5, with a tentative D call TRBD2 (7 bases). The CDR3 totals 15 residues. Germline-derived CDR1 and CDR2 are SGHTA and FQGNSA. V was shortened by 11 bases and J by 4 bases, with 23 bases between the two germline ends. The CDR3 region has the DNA TGTGCCTTATCGCGGGGAGGGGGTGAGGGAGAGACCCAGTACTTC. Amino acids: CALSRGGGEGETQYF.

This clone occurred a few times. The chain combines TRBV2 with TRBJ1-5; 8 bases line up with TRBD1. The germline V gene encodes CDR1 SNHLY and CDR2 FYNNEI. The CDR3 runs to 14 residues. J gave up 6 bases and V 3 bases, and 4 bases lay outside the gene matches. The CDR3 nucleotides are TGTGCCAGCAGTGAGAACAGGGGGGGTCAGCCCCAGCATTTT. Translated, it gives CASSENRGGQPQHF.

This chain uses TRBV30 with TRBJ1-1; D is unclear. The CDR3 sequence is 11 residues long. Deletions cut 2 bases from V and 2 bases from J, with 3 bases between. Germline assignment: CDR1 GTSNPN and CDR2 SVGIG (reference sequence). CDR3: CAWSKNTEAFF. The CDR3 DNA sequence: TGTGCCTGGAGTAAAAACACTGAAGCTTTCTTT.

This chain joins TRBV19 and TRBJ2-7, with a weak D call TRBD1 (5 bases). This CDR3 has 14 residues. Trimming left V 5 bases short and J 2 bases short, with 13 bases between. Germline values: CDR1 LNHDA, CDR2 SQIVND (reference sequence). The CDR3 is CASSQQTVAYEQYF. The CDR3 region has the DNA TGTGCCAGTAGTCAACAGACAGTCGCCTACGAGCAGTACTTC.

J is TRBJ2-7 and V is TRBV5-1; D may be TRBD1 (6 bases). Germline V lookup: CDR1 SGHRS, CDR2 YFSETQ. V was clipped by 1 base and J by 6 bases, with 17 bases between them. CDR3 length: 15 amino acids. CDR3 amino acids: CASSLRKDSSFEQYF. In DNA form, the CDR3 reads TGCGCCAGCAGCTTGAGGAAGGACAGTTCTTTCGAGCAGTACTTC.

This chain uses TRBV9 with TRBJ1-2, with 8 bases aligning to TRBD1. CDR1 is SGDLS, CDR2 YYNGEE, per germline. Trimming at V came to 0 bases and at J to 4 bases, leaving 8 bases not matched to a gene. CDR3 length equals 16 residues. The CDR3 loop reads CASSVEPTGVFYGYTF. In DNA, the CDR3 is TGTGCCAGCAGCGTAGAGCCGACAGGGGTTTTCTATGGCTACACCTTC.

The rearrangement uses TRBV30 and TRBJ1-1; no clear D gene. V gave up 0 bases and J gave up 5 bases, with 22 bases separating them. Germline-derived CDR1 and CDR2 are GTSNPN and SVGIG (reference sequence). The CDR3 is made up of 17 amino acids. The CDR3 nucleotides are TGTGCCTGGAGTGTAAACTTCGGCAATCTGGGGAGTACTGAAGCTTTCTTT. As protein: CAWSVNFGNLGSTEAFF.

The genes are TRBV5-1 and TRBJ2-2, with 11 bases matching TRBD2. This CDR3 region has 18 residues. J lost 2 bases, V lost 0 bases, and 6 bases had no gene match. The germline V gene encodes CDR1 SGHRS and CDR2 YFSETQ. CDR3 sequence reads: CASSLEVAGGRNTGELFF. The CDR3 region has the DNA TGCGCCAGCAGCTTGGAGGTAGCGGGAGGGAGAAACACCGGGGAGCTGTTTTTT. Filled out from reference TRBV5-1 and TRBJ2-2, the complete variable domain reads KAGVTQTPRYLIKTRGQQVTLSCSPISGHRSVSWYQQTPGQGLQFLFEYFSETQRNKGNFPGRFSGRQFSNSRSEMNVSTLELGDSALYLCASSLEVAGGRNTGELFFGEGSRLTVL.

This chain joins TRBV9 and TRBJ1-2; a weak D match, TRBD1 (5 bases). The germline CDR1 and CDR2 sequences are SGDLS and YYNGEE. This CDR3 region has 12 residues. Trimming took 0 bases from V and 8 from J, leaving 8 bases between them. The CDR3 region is CASSVGDGGYTF. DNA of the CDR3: TGTGCCAGCAGCGTAGGGGACGGGGGCTACACCTTC. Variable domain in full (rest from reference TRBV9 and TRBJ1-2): DSGVTQTPKHLITATGQRVTLRCSPRSGDLSVYWYQQSLDQGLQFLIQYYNGEERAKGNILERFSAQQFPDLHSELNLSSLELGDSALYFCASSVGDGGYTFGSGTRLTVV.

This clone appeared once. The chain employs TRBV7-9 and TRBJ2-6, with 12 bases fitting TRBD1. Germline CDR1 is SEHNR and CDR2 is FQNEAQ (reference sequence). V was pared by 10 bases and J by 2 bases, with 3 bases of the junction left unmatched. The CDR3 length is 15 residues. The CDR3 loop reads CATGQGAAGANVLTF. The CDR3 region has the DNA TGTGCCACGGGACAGGGGGCAGCTGGGGCCAACGTCCTGACTTTC.

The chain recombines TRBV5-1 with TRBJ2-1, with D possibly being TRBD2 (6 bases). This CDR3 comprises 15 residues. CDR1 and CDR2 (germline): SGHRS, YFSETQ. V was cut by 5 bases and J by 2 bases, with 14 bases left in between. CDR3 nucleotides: TGCGCCAGCAGGTTGACGGGAGCCCCCTACAATGAGCAGTTCTTC. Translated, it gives CASRLTGAPYNEQFF.

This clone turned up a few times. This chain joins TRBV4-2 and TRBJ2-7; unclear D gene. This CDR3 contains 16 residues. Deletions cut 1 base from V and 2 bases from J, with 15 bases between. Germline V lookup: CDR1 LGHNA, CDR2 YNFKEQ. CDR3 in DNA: TGTGCCAGCAGCCAAGTATCAGTTGTCGCCACCTACGAGCAGTACTTC. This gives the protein CASSQVSVVATYEQYF.

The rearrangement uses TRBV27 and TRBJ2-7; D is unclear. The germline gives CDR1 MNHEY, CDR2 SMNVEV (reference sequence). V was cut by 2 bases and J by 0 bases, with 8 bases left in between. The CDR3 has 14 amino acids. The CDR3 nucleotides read TGTGCCAGCAGTTTAGTTGACAACTCCTACGAGCAGTACTTC. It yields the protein CASSLVDNSYEQYF.

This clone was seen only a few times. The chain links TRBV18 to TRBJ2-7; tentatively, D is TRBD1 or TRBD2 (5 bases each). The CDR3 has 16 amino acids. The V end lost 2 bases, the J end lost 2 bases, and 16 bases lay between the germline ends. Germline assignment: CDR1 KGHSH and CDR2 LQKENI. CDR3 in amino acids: CASSPRGGTDTYEQYF. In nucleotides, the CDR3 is TGTGCCAGCTCACCAAGGGGTGGGACCGACACCTACGAGCAGTACTTC.

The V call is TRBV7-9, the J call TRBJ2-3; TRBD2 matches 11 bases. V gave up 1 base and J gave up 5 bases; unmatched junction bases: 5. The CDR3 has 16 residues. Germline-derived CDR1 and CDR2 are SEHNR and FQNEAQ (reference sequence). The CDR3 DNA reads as TGTGCCAGCAGCTTAGGGACCGGGACTAGCGGAGATACGCAGTATTTT. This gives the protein CASSLGTGTSGDTQYF. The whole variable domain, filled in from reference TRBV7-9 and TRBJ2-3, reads DTGVSQNPRHKITKRGQNVTFRCDPISEHNRLYWYRQTLGQGPEFLTYFQNEAQLEKSRLLSDRFSAERPKGSFSTLEIQRTEQGDSAMYLCASSLGTGTSGDTQYFGPGTRLTVL.

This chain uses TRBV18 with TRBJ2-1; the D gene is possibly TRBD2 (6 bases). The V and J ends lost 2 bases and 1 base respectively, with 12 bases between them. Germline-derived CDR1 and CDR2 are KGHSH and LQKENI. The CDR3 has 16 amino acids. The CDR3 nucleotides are TGTGCCAGCTCACCAGTGACTAGTCGATCCTACAATGAGCAGTTCTTC. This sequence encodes CASSPVTSRSYNEQFF.

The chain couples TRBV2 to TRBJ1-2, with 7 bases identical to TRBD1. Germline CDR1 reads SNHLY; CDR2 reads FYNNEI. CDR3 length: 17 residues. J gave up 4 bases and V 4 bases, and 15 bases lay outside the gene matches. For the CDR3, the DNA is TGTGCCAGCAGTGGAGGGCTCGGAGGGGGCTCCCCCTATGGCTACACCTTC. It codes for CASSGGLGGGSPYGYTF.

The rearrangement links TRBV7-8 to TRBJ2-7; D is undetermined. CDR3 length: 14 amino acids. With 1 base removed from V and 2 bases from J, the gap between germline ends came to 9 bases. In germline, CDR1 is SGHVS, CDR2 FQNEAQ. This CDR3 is CASSLGTLAYEQYF. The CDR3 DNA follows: TGTGCCAGCAGCTTAGGGACCCTAGCCTACGAGCAGTACTTC.

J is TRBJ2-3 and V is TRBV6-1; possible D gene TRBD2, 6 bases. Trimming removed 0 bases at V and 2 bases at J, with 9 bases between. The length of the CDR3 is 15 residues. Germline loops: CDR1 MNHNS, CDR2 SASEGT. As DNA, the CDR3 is TGTGCCAGCAGTGAAGCACTAGCAGACACAGATACGCAGTATTTT. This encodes CASSEALADTDTQYF.

In nucleotides, the CDR3 is TGTGCCAGCAGCTTTTCGGGAGGCTACGAGCAGTACTTC. It is translated as CASSFSGGYEQYF. The chain recombines TRBV5-4 with TRBJ2-7; the match to TRBD2 covers 7 bases. Per the germline V gene, CDR1 is SGHNT and CDR2 is YYREEE (reference sequence). CDR3 length equals 13 residues. Trimming took 2 bases from V and 3 from J; bases not matched to a gene: 2.